Only one count was recorded for the clone carrying this T cell receptor (beta chain). The target antigen is unknown. Libraries were prepared by immunoSEQ multiplex PCR; TCRdb keeps only in-frame clonotypes and omits some of them. Found here are about 110,000 clones, 80% to 90% of them singletons; the top ten hold 6.6%. These data are taken from a study of T cell responses to AZD1222 COVID-19 vaccine. Broader study findings: Spike-specific TCR depth and breadth grew after two AZD1222 doses.

V was clipped by 3 bases and J by 0 bases, with 14 bases between them. CDR3 length: 15 amino acids. Germline CDR1 and CDR2: GTSNPN and SVGIG (reference sequence). The sample consisted of peripheral blood, taken on day 0 of AZD1222 vaccination. The TCR sequence derives from an adult in good health. The chain uses TRBV30 and TRBJ1-1; D unclear. The CDR3 DNA sequence: TGTGCCTGGAGCCCGGCGGCAGCAATGAACACTGAAGCTTTCTTT. This codes for CAWSPAAAMNTEAFF.